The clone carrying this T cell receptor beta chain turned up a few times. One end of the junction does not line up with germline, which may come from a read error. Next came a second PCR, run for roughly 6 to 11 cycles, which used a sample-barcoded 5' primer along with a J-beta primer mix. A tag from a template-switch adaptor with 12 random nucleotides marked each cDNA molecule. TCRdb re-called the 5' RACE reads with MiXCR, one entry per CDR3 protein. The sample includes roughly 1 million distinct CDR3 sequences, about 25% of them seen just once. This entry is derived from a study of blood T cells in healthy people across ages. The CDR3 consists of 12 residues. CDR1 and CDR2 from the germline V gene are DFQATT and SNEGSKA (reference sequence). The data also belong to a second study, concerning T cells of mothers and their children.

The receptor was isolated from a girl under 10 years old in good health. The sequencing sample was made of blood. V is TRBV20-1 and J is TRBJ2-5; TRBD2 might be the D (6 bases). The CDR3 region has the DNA TGCGGTGCTAGGGGCGGGGTCGAGACCCAGTACTTC. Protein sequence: CGARGGVETQYF.